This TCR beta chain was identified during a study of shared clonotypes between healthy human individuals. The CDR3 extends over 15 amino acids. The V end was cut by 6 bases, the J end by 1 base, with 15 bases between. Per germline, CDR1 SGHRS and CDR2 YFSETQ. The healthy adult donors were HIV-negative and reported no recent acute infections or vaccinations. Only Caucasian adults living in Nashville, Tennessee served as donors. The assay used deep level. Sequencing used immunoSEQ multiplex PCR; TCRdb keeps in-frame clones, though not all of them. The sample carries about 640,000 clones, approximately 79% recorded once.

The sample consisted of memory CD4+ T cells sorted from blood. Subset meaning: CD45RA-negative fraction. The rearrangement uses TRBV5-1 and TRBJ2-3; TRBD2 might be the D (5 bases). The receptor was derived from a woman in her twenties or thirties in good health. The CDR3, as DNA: TGCGCCAGCACCCTGGGAGCGGAGCGCACAGATACGCAGTATTTT. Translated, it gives CASTLGAERTDTQYF.